The 4 T cell receptor beta chains presented below share a single source sample, sequenced in a study of blood T cell repertoires in COVID-19. Measured with immunoSEQ multiplex PCR; TCRdb has only the in-frame clones, and not every one. Among a few hundred thousand clones, about 90% were seen once, and the ten largest hold 0.85% to 1.3%. The sequenced material came from PBMCs or T cells enriched from blood (not recorded which). The source is a woman in her twenties or thirties who had been exposed to COVID-19.

The chain is built from TRBV19 and TRBJ1-2; perhaps TRBD1 as D (6 bases). The CDR3 contains 14 residues. V lost 5 bases to trimming and J lost 4 bases, with 14 bases between them. Germline CDR1 reads LNHDA; CDR2 reads SQIVND (reference sequence). The CDR3 coding sequence is TGTGCCAGTAGTGCCTCCGGGACACTCTATGGCTACACCTTC. It specifies CASSASGTLYGYTF.

This rearrangement joins TRBV2 to TRBJ1-5; D ambiguous. V shed 3 bases and J shed 9 bases, with 9 bases lying between them. Looked up from germline, CDR1 is SNHLY and CDR2 is FYNNEI. The CDR3 has 12 residues. The CDR3 nucleotides read TGTGCCAGCAGTGAGAGGGTCGGGCCCCAGCATTTT. Translated: CASSERVGPQHF. The complete variable domain, with remaining parts taken from reference TRBV2 and TRBJ1-5, reads EPEVTQTPSHQVTQMGQEVILRCVPISNHLYFYWYRQILGQKVEFLVSFYNNEISEKSEIFDDQFSVERPDGSNFTLKIRSTKLEDSAMYFCASSERVGPQHFGDGTRLSIL.

Concerning this clone itself: Mismatch with germline at one junction end may stem from a read error. The V and J genes are TRBV7-7 and TRBJ1-3, with 7 bases that match TRBD1. The germline gives CDR1 SSHAT, CDR2 FNYEAQ (reference sequence). This CDR3 is 15 amino acids long. The CDR3 spells CASSRTGDPGNTIYF. The CDR3, as DNA: TGTGCTAGCAGCCGGACAGGAGACCCAGGGAACACCATATATTTT. The variable domain in full, with the rest retrieved from reference TRBV7-7 and TRBJ1-3, is GAGVSQSPRYKVTKRGQDVTLRCDPISSHATLYWYQQALGQGPEFLTYFNYEAQPDKSGLPSDRFSAERPEGSISTLTIQRTEQRDSAMYRCASSRTGDPGNTIYFGEGSWLTVV.

For the CDR3, the DNA is TGTGCCAGCAGTGACAGGGGGCTTCAGCCCCAGCATTTT. Translated: CASSDRGLQPQHF. The rearrangement links TRBV28 to TRBJ1-5, with TRBD1 matching over 10 bases. There are 13 residues in the CDR3. The V gene's germline CDR1 is MDHEN and CDR2 SYDVKM. V gave up 5 bases and J gave up 6 bases; unmatched junction bases: 1.